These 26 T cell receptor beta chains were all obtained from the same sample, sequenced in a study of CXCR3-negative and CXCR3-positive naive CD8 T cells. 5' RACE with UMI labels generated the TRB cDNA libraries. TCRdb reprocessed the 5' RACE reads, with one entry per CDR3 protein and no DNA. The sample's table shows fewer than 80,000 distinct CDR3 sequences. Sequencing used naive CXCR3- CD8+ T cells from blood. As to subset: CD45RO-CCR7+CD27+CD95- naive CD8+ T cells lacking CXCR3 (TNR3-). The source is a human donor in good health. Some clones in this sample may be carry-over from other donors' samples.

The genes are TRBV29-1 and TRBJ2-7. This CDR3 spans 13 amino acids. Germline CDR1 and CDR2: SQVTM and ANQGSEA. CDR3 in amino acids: CSVEGDFNYEQYF.

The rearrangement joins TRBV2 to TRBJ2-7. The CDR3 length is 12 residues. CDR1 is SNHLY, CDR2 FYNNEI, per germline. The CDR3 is CASSVSRYEQYF.

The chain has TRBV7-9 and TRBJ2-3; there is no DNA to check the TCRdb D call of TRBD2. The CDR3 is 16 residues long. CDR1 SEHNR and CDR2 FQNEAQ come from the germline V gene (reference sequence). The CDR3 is CASSPYQAGSTDTQYF. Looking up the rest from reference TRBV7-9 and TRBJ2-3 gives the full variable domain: DTGVSQNPRHKITKRGQNVTFRCDPISEHNRLYWYRQTLGQGPEFLTYFQNEAQLEKSRLLSDRFSAERPKGSFSTLEIQRTEQGDSAMYLCASSPYQAGSTDTQYFGPGTRLTVL.

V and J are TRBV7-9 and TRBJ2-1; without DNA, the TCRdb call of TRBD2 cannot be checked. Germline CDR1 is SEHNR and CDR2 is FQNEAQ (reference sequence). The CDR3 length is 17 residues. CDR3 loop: CASSHPGLAGAYNEQFF.

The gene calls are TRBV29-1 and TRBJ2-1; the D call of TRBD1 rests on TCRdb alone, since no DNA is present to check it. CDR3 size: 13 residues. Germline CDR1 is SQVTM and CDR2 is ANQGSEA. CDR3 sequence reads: CSVFGTEHNEQFF.

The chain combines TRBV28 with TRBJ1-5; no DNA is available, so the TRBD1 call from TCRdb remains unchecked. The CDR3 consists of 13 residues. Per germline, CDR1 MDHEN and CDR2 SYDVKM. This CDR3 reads CASSDRGLQPQHF. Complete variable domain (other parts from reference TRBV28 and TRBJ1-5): DVKVTQSSRYLVKRTGEKVFLECVQDMDHENMFWYRQDPGLGLRLIYFSYDVKMKEKGDIPEGYSVSREKKERFSLILESASTNQTSMYLCASSDRGLQPQHFGDGTRLSIL.

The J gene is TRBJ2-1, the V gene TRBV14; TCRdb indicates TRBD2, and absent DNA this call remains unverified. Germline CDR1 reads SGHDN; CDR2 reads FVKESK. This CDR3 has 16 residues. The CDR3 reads CASSLPGTFFRNEQFF.

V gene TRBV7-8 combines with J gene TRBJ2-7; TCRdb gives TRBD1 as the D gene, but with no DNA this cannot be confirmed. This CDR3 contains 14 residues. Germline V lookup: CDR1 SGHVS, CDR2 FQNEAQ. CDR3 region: CASSLKGVSYEQYF.

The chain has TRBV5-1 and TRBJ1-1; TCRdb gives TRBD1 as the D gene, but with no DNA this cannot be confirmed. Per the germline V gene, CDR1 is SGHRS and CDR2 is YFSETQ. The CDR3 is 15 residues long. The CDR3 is CASSLVRGPIDEAFF.

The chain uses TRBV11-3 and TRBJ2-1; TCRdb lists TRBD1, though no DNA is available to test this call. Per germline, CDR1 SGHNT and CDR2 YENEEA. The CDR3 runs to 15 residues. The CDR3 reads CASRPVSGGCNEQFF.

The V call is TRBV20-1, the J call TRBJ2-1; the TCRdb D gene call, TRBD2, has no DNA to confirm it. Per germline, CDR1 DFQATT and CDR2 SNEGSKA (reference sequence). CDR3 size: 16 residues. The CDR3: CSARWTSGREYNEQFF.

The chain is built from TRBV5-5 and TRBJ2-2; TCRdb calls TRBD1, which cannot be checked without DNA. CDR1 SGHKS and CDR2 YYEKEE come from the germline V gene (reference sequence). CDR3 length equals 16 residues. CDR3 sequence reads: CASSLGTGPNTGELFF.

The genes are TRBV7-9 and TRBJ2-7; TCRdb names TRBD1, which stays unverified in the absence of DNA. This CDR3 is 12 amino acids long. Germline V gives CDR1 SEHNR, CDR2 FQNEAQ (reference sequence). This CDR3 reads CASSSLQRQQYF. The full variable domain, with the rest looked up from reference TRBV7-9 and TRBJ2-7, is DTGVSQNPRHKITKRGQNVTFRCDPISEHNRLYWYRQTLGQGPEFLTYFQNEAQLEKSRLLSDRFSAERPKGSFSTLEIQRTEQGDSAMYLCASSSLQRQQYFGPGTRLTVT.

This chain's CDR3 is CASSAGQPSYEQYF. The chain employs TRBV3-1 and TRBJ2-7; TCRdb calls TRBD1, which cannot be checked without DNA. Germline V lookup: CDR1 LGHDT, CDR2 YNNKEL (reference sequence). This CDR3 spans 14 amino acids.

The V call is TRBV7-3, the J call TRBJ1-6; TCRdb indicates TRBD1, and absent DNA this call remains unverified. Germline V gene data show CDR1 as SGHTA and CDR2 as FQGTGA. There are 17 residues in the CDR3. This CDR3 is CASSLSGPRDRNSPLHF.

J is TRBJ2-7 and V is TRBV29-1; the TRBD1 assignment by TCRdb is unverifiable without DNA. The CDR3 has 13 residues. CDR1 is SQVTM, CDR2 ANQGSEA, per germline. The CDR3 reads CSVEGQESYEQYF.

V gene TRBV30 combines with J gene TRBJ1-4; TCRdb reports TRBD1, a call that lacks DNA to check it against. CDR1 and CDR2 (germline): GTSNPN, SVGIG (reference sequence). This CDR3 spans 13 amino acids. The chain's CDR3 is CASRDRGIEKLFF.

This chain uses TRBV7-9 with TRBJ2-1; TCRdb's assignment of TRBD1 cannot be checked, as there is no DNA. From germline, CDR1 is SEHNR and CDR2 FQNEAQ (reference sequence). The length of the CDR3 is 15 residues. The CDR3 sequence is CASSYQGAGYNEQFF.

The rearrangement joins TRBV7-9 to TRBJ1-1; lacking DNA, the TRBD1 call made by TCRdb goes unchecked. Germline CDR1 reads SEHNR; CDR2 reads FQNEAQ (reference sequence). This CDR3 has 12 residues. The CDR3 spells CASSRGQVEAFF.

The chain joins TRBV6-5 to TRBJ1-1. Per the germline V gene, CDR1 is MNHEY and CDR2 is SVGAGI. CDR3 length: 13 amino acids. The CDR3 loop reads CASSYVWEGEAFF.

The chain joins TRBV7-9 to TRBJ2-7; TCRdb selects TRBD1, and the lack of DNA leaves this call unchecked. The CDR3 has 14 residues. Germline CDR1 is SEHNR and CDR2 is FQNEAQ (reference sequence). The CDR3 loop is CASSFGTGGYEQYF.

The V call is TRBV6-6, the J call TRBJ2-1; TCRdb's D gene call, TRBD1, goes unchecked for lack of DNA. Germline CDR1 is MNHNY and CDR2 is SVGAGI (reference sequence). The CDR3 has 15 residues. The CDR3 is CASSRTERYYNEQFF.

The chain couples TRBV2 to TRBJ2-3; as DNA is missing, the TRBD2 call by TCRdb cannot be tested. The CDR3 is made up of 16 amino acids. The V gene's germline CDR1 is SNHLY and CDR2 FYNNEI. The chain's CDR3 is CASSRGTSGNTDTQYF. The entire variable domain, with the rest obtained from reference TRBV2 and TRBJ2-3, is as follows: EPEVTQTPSHQVTQMGQEVILRCVPISNHLYFYWYRQILGQKVEFLVSFYNNEISEKSEIFDDQFSVERPDGSNFTLKIRSTKLEDSAMYFCASSRGTSGNTDTQYFGPGTRLTVL.

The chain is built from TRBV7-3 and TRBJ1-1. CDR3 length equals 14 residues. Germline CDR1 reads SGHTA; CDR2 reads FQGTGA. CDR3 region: CASSLLAGNTEAFF.

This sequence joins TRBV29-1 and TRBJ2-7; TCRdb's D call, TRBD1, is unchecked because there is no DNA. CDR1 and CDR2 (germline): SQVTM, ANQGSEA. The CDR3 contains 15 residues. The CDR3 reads CSVETSGGRLYEQYF.

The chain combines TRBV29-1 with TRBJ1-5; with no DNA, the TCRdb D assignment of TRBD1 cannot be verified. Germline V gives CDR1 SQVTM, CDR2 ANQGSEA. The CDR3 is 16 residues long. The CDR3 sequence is CSALGTGGASGQPQHF.